Presented here are 3 T cell receptor beta chains from one specimen sequenced in a study of blood T cell repertoires in COVID-19. Generated by immunoSEQ multiplex PCR, the TCRdb table keeps only in-frame clones and is missing some. The sample includes hundreds of thousands of clones, approximately 89% seen only once; the top ten take around 9.5%. Material for sequencing was PBMCs or T cells enriched from blood (not recorded which). These receptors originate from a woman aged 35 to 49 who had recovered from COVID-19.

The chain recombines TRBV7-9 with TRBJ2-5; 15 positions match TRBD2. This CDR3 contains 18 residues. Germline values: CDR1 SEHNR, CDR2 FQNEAQ (reference sequence). The V and J ends lost 4 bases and 0 bases, in that order; junction bases with no gene match: 6. The chain's CDR3 is CASSSGLAGGPNQETQYF. CDR3 in DNA: TGTGCCAGCAGCTCCGGACTAGCGGGGGGGCCTAACCAAGAGACCCAGTACTTC.

The chain employs TRBV19 and TRBJ2-1; D perhaps matches TRBD2 (5 bases). This CDR3 has 11 residues. V lost 9 bases and J 9 bases, leaving 12 bases between the germline ends. Germline V lookup: CDR1 LNHDA, CDR2 SQIVND (reference sequence). CDR3 protein: CASYFGGEQFF. The CDR3, as DNA: TGTGCCAGCTACTTTGGAGGTGAGCAGTTCTTC.

About this clone itself: The junction departs from the called germline gene at one end, perhaps through a read error. The CDR3 nucleotides read TGTGCTAGCAGCTTGTACAGGGGGCTTTCCTACGAGCAGTACTTC. Translated, it gives CASSLYRGLSYEQYF. The chain links TRBV7-7 to TRBJ2-7, with 9 bases aligning to TRBD1. This CDR3 has 15 amino acids. CDR1 and CDR2 (germline): SSHAT, FNYEAQ (reference sequence).